The 25 T cell receptor beta chains listed next were all sequenced from one sample in a study of T cell repertoires in ileal Crohn's disease (dated by TCRdb to between 2018 and 2021). Preparation of the library involved the immunoSEQ multiplex PCR assay. TCRdb provides this immuneACCESS table in a form limited to in-frame rearrangements. Some clones are lacking; in checked studies, under half of them reflect an unresolved V gene, and why the rest are absent is not known. The sample records fewer than 6,000 clones, 83% of which are singletons. The ten largest make up approximately 4.3% of the sample. The sample consisted of ileal tissue. The receptors derive from an adult with Crohn's disease.

The rearrangement joins TRBV7-2 to TRBJ1-5, with 8 nucleotides matching TRBD1. The CDR3 has 13 amino acids. With V trimmed by 8 bases and J by 4 bases, 4 bases remained unmatched. CDR1 and CDR2 (germline): SGHTA, FQGNSA. CDR3 DNA: TGTGCCAGCGGACAGGGACGGAATCAGCCCCAGCATTTT. Amino acid sequence: CASGQGRNQPQHF. Using reference TRBV7-2 and TRBJ1-5 for the parts outside the CDR3, the full variable domain is GAGVSQSPSNKVTEKGKDVELRCDPISGHTALYWYRQSLGQGLEFLIYFQGNSAPDKSGLPSDRFSAERTGGSVSTLTIQRTQQEDSAVYLCASGQGRNQPQHFGDGTRLSIL.

This chain links TRBV12-2 with TRBJ2-7; TRBD1, the table's D call, was not compared with the DNA. TRBV12-2 is labeled a pseudogene. The CDR3 spans 16 residues. CDR3 in amino acids: CASRLGSSDRGYEQYF. DNA of the CDR3: TGTGCAAGTCGCTTAGGATCATCGGACAGGGGCTACGAGCAGTACTTC.

The rearrangement links TRBV5-5 to TRBJ2-2; 13 nucleotides match TRBD2. Germline V CDR1 and CDR2: SGHKS, YYEKEE (reference sequence). The CDR3 spans 18 residues. V lost 3 bases, J lost 1 base, and 6 bases stayed unmatched. The CDR3 bases are TGTGCCAGCAGCTCACGAGGACTAGCGGGGGAGAACACCGGGGAGCTGTTTTTT. The encoded protein is CASSSRGLAGENTGELFF.

This chain links TRBV27 with TRBJ2-7; D call uncertain. CDR3 length: 13 amino acids. Germline values: CDR1 MNHEY, CDR2 SMNVEV (reference sequence). V dropped 2 bases and J dropped 7 bases, with 12 bases sitting between them. For the CDR3, the DNA is TGTGCCAGCAGTTTACTGGTGGGTCGGGAGCAGTACTTC. It codes for CASSLLVGREQYF.

The chain's CDR3 is CASSPWGQAAHYGYTF. CDR3 DNA: TGTGCCAGCTCACCATGGGGACAGGCCGCTCACTATGGCTACACCTTC. This chain connects TRBV18 to TRBJ1-2; 8 bases agree with TRBD1. The CDR3 covers 16 residues. V lost 2 bases, J lost 3 bases, and 8 bases stayed unmatched. Germline CDR1 and CDR2: KGHSH and LQKENI.

J is TRBJ1-4 and V is TRBV10-3; TRBD1 matches 8 bases. The CDR3 runs 15 residues. J lost 1 base, V lost 11 bases, and 9 bases had no gene match. CDR1 and CDR2 (germline): ENHRY, SYGVKD. CDR3 sequence reads: CALQDRDETNEKLFF. The DNA of the CDR3 is TGTGCCCTCCAGGACAGGGATGAAACTAATGAAAAACTGTTTTTT.

The chain has TRBV7-2 and TRBJ2-5; D ambiguous. CDR1 and CDR2 from the germline V gene are SGHTA and FQGNSA. Trimming took 6 bases from V and 2 from J, leaving 10 bases between them. CDR3 length: 13 amino acids. For the CDR3, the DNA is TGTGCCAGCAGTAAAGGTCTACAAGAGACCCAGTACTTC. It specifies CASSKGLQETQYF.

The chain joins TRBV18 to TRBJ2-3; 13 bases are shared with TRBD2. In germline, CDR1 is KGHSH, CDR2 LQKENI. The CDR3 length is 16 residues. J was trimmed by 5 bases and V by 1 base; bases with no gene match: 3. The CDR3 reads CASSPRLAGGLDTQYF. As DNA, the CDR3 is TGTGCCAGCTCACCACGACTAGCGGGAGGATTAGATACGCAGTATTTT.

This clone occurred once. CDR3 in DNA: TGCAGTGCTAGTAACTACAATGAGCAGTTCTTC. This translates into CSASNYNEQFF. V is TRBV20-1 and J is TRBJ2-1; D remains ambiguous. The germline CDR1 and CDR2 sequences are DFQATT and SNEGSKA (reference sequence). Between the trimmed V and J ends, which lost 3 bases and 3 bases, there was a span of 3 bases. This CDR3 has 11 residues.

V gene TRBV5-5 combines with J gene TRBJ2-7; TRBD2 matches 13 bases. Unmatched junction bases numbered 2, after V lost 0 bases and J lost 2 bases. CDR3 length: 16 residues. CDR1 is SGHKS, CDR2 YYEKEE, per germline (reference sequence). As DNA, the CDR3 is TGTGCCAGCAGCTTGGGGACTAGCGGGGGTACCTACGAGCAGTACTTC. Its translation: CASSLGTSGGTYEQYF.

The DNA of the CDR3 is TGTGCCAGCAGGGACAGGAGGGCTACTGACTACGAGCAGTACTTC. Protein product: CASRDRRATDYEQYF. V and J are TRBV2 and TRBJ2-7, with D perhaps matching TRBD1 (7 bases). The V and J ends lost 6 bases and 3 bases respectively, with 18 bases between them. The CDR3 is 15 residues long. Germline lookup yields CDR1 SNHLY and CDR2 FYNNEI. The full variable domain, its missing parts supplied by reference TRBV2 and TRBJ2-7, is EPEVTQTPSHQVTQMGQEVILRCVPISNHLYFYWYRQILGQKVEFLVSFYNNEISEKSEIFDDQFSVERPDGSNFTLKIRSTKLEDSAMYFCASRDRRATDYEQYFGPGTRLTVT.

For the CDR3, the DNA is TGTGCCAGCAGCCAAGATCGACAGGGGATGGTCACCATATATTTT. Amino acids: CASSQDRQGMVTIYF. The genes are TRBV4-2 and TRBJ1-3; 8 bases line up with TRBD1. The CDR3 loop spans 15 amino acids. V trimming: 0 bases; J trimming: 9 bases; junction bases outside the gene matches: 7. Germline CDR1 reads LGHNA; CDR2 reads YNFKEQ.

J is TRBJ2-7 and V is TRBV10-3; no clear D gene. This CDR3 is 16 amino acids long. The V gene lost 0 bases and the J gene lost 0 bases, with 12 bases spanning the gap. CDR1 and CDR2 (germline): ENHRY, SYGVKD. CDR3 in amino acids: CAISESTRRSSYEQYF. CDR3 nucleotide sequence: TGTGCCATCAGTGAGTCGACACGGAGAAGCTCCTACGAGCAGTACTTC.

The rearrangement uses TRBV10-3 and TRBJ2-3; D is perhaps TRBD1 (5 bases). Germline loops: CDR1 ENHRY, CDR2 SYGVKD. The V end lost 4 bases, the J end lost 2 bases, and 10 bases lay between the germline ends. This CDR3 has 14 residues. The CDR3 DNA reads as TGTGCCATCAGTGTCGACAGTACCACAGATACGCAGTATTTT. It yields the protein CAISVDSTTDTQYF.

A remark on this clone: The sample contains more than one DNA sequence encoding this CDR3. The chain recombines TRBV27 with TRBJ2-7; D is perhaps TRBD2 (5 bases). The V end lost 0 bases, the J end lost 0 bases, and 6 bases lay between the germline ends. Germline assignment: CDR1 MNHEY and CDR2 SMNVEV (reference sequence). The CDR3 sequence is 14 residues long. This CDR3 is CASSLSGSSYEQYF. Here the CDR3 DNA reads TGTGCCAGCAGTTTATCGGGGAGCTCCTACGAGCAGTACTTC.

The rearrangement links TRBV7-8 to TRBJ2-7, with D possibly matching TRBD1 (5 bases). Between the trimmed V and J ends, which lost 1 base and 7 bases, there was a span of 17 bases. The CDR3 totals 15 residues. Germline assignment: CDR1 SGHVS and CDR2 FQNEAQ. The DNA of the CDR3 is TGTGCCAGCAGCTTAGAAACAGGCTGGGGAATAGAGCAGTACTTC. Translation gives CASSLETGWGIEQYF.

This clone was counted only a few times. The chain is built from TRBV6-1 and TRBJ1-2; unclear D gene. Germline CDR1 and CDR2: MNHNS and SASEGT. There are 15 residues in the CDR3. Between the trimmed V and J ends, which lost 2 bases and 0 bases, there was a span of 10 bases. The CDR3 spells CASSELLAANYGYTF. The CDR3 DNA reads TGTGCCAGCAGTGAATTGTTGGCAGCTAACTATGGCTACACCTTC.

For this clone: The identical CDR3 is also encoded by other nucleotide sequences in the sample. The chain couples TRBV4-2 to TRBJ2-1; 11 bases are shared with TRBD2. Per germline, CDR1 LGHNA and CDR2 YNFKEQ. J lost 3 bases, V lost 4 bases, and 5 bases had no gene match. There are 16 residues in the CDR3. The CDR3 DNA reads as TGTGCCAGCAGCCCTAGACTAGCGGGACACTACAATGAGCAGTTCTTC. Its protein product is CASSPRLAGHYNEQFF.

This rearrangement joins TRBV27 to TRBJ2-3; 7 bases agree with TRBD2. Germline assignment: CDR1 MNHEY and CDR2 SMNVEV (reference sequence). The CDR3 length is 14 residues. The V segment lost 8 bases and the J segment 3 bases; nucleotides outside the gene matches: 8. CDR3 bases: TGTGCCAGCGGAAGACGGGGGGAAACAGATACGCAGTATTTT. It is translated as CASGRRGETDTQYF.

This chain links TRBV7-9 with TRBJ1-5; tentatively, D is TRBD1 (5 bases). CDR3 length equals 14 residues. Deletions cut 5 bases from V and 4 bases from J, with 12 bases between. Per germline, CDR1 SEHNR and CDR2 FQNEAQ (reference sequence). As DNA, the CDR3 is TGTGCCAGCAGCATAAATGGGGCGAATCAGCCCCAGCATTTT. Residues: CASSINGANQPQHF.

The chain has TRBV7-8 and TRBJ2-1; tentatively, D is TRBD2 (6 bases). This CDR3 is 15 amino acids long. Germline assignment: CDR1 SGHVS and CDR2 FQNEAQ. V was pared by 5 bases and J by 3 bases, with 14 bases between. The CDR3 nucleotides are TGTGCCAGCAGCCCCAGACTAGAGATCTACAATGAGCAGTTCTTC. Residues: CASSPRLEIYNEQFF.

The J gene is TRBJ2-4, the V gene TRBV4-2; D perhaps matches TRBD2 (5 bases). Trimming pared 0 bases from V and 2 bases from J, leaving 11 bases between. The CDR3 consists of 16 residues. CDR1 is LGHNA, CDR2 YNFKEQ, per germline. This chain's CDR3 is CASSQDSVQTKNIQYF. DNA of the CDR3: TGTGCCAGCAGCCAAGATAGCGTACAGACCAAAAACATTCAGTACTTC.

The rearrangement links TRBV7-6 to TRBJ2-3; 16 bases fit TRBD2. Per the germline V gene, CDR1 is SGHVS and CDR2 is FNYEAQ. The CDR3 is 16 residues long. Germline trimming cut 5 bases from V and 4 bases from J; bases unmatched to any gene: 3. CDR3 loop: CASSQGTSGRADTQYF. CDR3 coding DNA: TGTGCCAGCAGCCAAGGGACTAGCGGGAGGGCAGATACGCAGTATTTT. The entire variable domain, with the rest obtained from reference TRBV7-6 and TRBJ2-3, is as follows: GAGVSQSPRYKVTKRGQDVALRCDPISGHVSLYWYRQALGQGPEFLTYFNYEAQQDKSGLPNDRFSAERPEGSISTLTIQRTEQRDSAMYRCASSQGTSGRADTQYFGPGTRLTVL.

V usage is TRBV4-1 and J usage is TRBJ2-5; TRBD1 might be the D (5 bases). Germline loops: CDR1 MGHRA, CDR2 YSYEKL. The V end was cut by 1 base, the J end by 5 bases, with 14 bases between. The CDR3 has 15 residues. The CDR3 coding sequence is TGCGCCAGCAGCCAAGCCGCCAGGGCGGTGGAGACCCAGTACTTC. Protein: CASSQAARAVETQYF.

The sample holds one count of this clone. The chain carries TRBV11-2 and TRBJ1-2; D uncertain. Per germline, CDR1 SGHAT and CDR2 FQNNGV. The length of the CDR3 is 15 residues. Trimming pared 0 bases from V and 8 bases from J, leaving 16 bases between. CDR3 nucleotide sequence: TGTGCCAGCAGCTTAGATCCCGGACCCTTGTTAGGCTACACCTTC. Amino acids: CASSLDPGPLLGYTF.